The subject of this entry is one T cell receptor (beta chain). This sample is drawn from a study of blood T cell repertoires in COVID-19. Whole-study context: The cDNA or gDNA used as material had been derived from T cells, B-cell-depleted T cells, or PBMCs.

Authors' methods: Reference gene primer amplification in the assay estimated nucleated cell counts. Using immunoSEQ multiplex PCR, the repertoire was profiled, and TCRdb retains in-frame clones only, with some absent. V and J calls and clone size are copied from that table; D and trimming were computed from the DNA. Of around 190,000 clones listed, about 90% are singletons. CDR3 size: 17 residues. The V gene's germline CDR1 is SGHNT and CDR2 YYREEE (reference sequence). Losses at the gene ends were 4 bases for V and 0 bases for J; bases not matched to a gene: 11. The sequenced material came from peripheral blood. The TCR originated in a man between 18 and 35 years old with active or convalescent COVID-19. V usage is TRBV5-4 and J usage is TRBJ2-5; TRBD2 agrees at 8 bases. The CDR3 protein is CASSPPRGGGHQETQYF. In DNA form, the CDR3 reads TGTGCCAGCAGCCCGCCCCGGGGCGGGGGGCACCAAGAGACCCAGTACTTC.